This is a list of T cell receptor beta chains from one sample in a study of cytomegalovirus exposure and HLA in healthy donors. Sequencing used immunoSEQ multiplex PCR; TCRdb keeps in-frame clones, though not all of them. The table records 160,000 or so clones, 70% to 75% of them present only once. Sequenced input: PBMCs. The receptor source for this set is a man aged 18 to 35 in good health and CMV-seropositive. The CDR3 runs from the conserved cysteine through the conserved F or W. D genes are given only for firm matches.

d_call v_call cdr3_length cdr3_aa
- TRBV30 18 CAWSVVVGRASLLYGYTF
TRBD1 TRBV29-1 11 CSVRTGGGYTF
TRBD2 TRBV10-3 15 CAIRVLAGDQETQYF
TRBD1 TRBV6-1 12 CASSFDRGEAFF
- TRBV7-2 16 CASSLALFEGMGAQHF
- TRBV30 12 CAWTLRGGEAFF
- TRBV19 15 CASTLILRQNYGYTF
TRBD2 TRBV7-2 16 CASSLFVLAGNNEQFF
TRBD2 TRBV4-2 14 CASSHSGRGETQYF
- TRBV7-2 15 CASSPPTGSKNIQYF
TRBD1 TRBV27 15 CASSLSGQANEKLFF
TRBD1 TRBV6-1 15 CASSPSGQGSGGYTF
TRBD1 TRBV30 16 CAWSVGGKRSNQPQHF
- TRBV7-9 17 CASSLAEKNSGANVLTF
TRBD1 TRBV7-9 15 CASSFGTGGEEKLFF
- TRBV7-7 13 CASSYSPNTEAFF
- TRBV7-6 15 CASSLAPTGAYEQFF
TRBD1 TRBV5-1 16 CASSPNPGQPINIQYF
- TRBV30 16 CAWNNRAGLVADGYTF
- TRBV5-1 20 CASSLSRSGTSLGRDTEAFF
TRBD1 TRBV30 13 CAWSQSGGTEAFF
- TRBV2 16 CASSGDTLIAKNIQYF
- TRBV14 15 CASSQDSSRRYGYTF
TRBD1 TRBV5-1 13 CASSGRTGVGYTF
TRBD2 TRBV13 15 CASSSSGVSTDTQYF
TRBD1 TRBV25-1 16 CASSEYGTEGGETQYF
TRBD2 TRBV2 19 CASSDLGTSGRASYNEQFF
TRBD1 TRBV27 14 CASSPGTGYQPQHF
TRBD2 TRBV7-2 16 CASSPQAGGPRNEQFF
TRBD2 TRBV5-6 16 CASSVRTSGSGNEQFF
TRBD2 TRBV5-4 17 CASSLLVAGGGIDEQFF
TRBD2 TRBV9 16 CASSMGSGGPTETQYF
- TRBV2 14 CASMGTGGSETQYF
- TRBV18 16 CASSPTELSSNTEAFF
- TRBV19 15 CASSMWGGNTDTQYF
- TRBV30 14 CAWRGGGLNTEAFF
TRBD2 TRBV6-1 14 CASTEGGRSDTQYF
TRBD1 TRBV28 14 CASSWGQGNSPLHF
TRBD1 TRBV5-1 12 CASSGGTGELFF
TRBD2 TRBV6-4 14 CASSDGGGGDTQYF
- TRBV5-6 14 CASSVQGGGNTIYF
- TRBV14 13 CASSQVLNTEAFF
TRBD1 TRBV18 14 CASSGDSQNTEAFF
- TRBV6-6 13 CASSPGAGYGYTF
TRBD2 TRBV7-8 19 CASSLRRTSGGPIYNEQFF
- TRBV19 14 CASSLYRWDTEAFF
TRBD1 TRBV6-1 14 CASRKQGRKETQYF